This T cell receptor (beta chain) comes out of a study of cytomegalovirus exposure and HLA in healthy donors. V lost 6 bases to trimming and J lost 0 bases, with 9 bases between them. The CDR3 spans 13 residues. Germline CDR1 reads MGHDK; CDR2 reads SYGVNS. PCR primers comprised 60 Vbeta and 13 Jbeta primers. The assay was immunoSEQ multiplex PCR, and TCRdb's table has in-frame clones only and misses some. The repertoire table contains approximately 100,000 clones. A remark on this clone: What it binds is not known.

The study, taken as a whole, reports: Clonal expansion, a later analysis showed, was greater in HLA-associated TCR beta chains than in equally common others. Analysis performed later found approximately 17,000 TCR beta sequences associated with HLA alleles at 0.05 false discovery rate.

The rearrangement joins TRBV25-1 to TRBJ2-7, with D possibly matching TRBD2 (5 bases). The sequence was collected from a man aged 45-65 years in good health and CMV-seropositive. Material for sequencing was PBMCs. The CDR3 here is CASSQSGSYEQYF. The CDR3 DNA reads TGTGCCAGCAGCCAAAGCGGCTCCTACGAGCAGTACTTC.